This T cell receptor beta chain was profiled in a study of cytomegalovirus exposure and HLA in healthy donors. The PCR was carried out with 60 Vbeta primers and 13 Jbeta primers. TCRdb's table, derived via immunoSEQ multiplex PCR, lists solely in-frame clones and lacks some. The table lists tens of thousands of clones, roughly 64% of them singletons. J gave up 6 bases and V 5 bases, and 7 bases lay outside the gene matches. From germline, CDR1 is MNHNY and CDR2 SVGAGI (reference sequence). The CDR3 extends over 15 amino acids. The sequence was obtained from a man aged 30 to 39 in good health and CMV-seropositive. Sequencing was done on a sample of PBMCs. The gene calls are TRBV6-6 and TRBJ1-5; 10 bases align to TRBD1. CDR3: CASSDRDRGGQPQHF. CDR3 bases: TGTGCCAGCAGTGACCGGGACAGGGGCGGTCAGCCCCAGCATTTT.